The T cell receptor (beta chain) under discussion was sequenced for a study of cytomegalovirus exposure and HLA in healthy donors. Study results and limitations: Donors belonging to an Asian-associated ancestry cluster reportedly showed fewer N-insertions in productive TCRs than the roughly 700-donor mean, according to what a later analysis found. Later on, an analysis tied approximately 17,000 TCR beta sequences to HLA alleles at 0.05 false discovery rate.

CDR3 size: 12 residues. Germline V gene sequence: CDR1 MNHEY, CDR2 SVGAGI. V lost 6 bases and J 7 bases, leaving 11 bases between the germline ends. Remarks on this clone: Antigen: not known.

The primer mix had 60 Vbeta and 13 Jbeta primers. The table came from immunoSEQ multiplex PCR; TCRdb's copy has only in-frame clones and leaves some out. The sample yields around 120,000 clones, approximately 78% seen once. The material sequenced was PBMCs. The V call is TRBV6-5, the J call TRBJ2-3; D uncertain. The clonotype comes from a woman aged 40 to 49 in good health and CMV-seropositive. The CDR3 DNA reads TGTGCCAGCAGAGCTAGGAGTCATACGCAGTATTTT. Residues: CASRARSHTQYF.